These 30 T cell receptor beta chains came from one sample sequenced in a study of T cell responses to AZD1222 COVID-19 vaccine. Clones were read by immunoSEQ multiplex PCR, and TCRdb kept only the in-frame ones, dropping some. The data show about 150,000 clones, with around 85% seen just once and under 7% held by the top ten. The sample in question was peripheral blood, obtained on day 0 of MenACWY control vaccination. These receptors were taken from an adult in good health.

The chain joins TRBV4-1 to TRBJ1-1; a weak D match, TRBD1 (6 bases). V was pared by 6 bases and J by 1 base, with 9 bases between. This CDR3 is built from 13 residues. Germline V gives CDR1 MGHRA, CDR2 YSYEKL. For the CDR3, the DNA is TGCGCCAGCAGTCGGGGGCCGAACACTGAAGCTTTCTTT. Amino acid sequence: CASSRGPNTEAFF.

This clone was seen once. V and J are TRBV4-1 and TRBJ1-5; TRBD1 is a possible D gene (6 bases). Germline V CDR1 and CDR2: MGHRA, YSYEKL. The CDR3 totals 14 residues. Trimming took off 4 bases at V and 9 bases at J, with 16 bases between the two ends. The DNA of the CDR3 is TGCGCCAGCAGCCTCAATACAGGGTTCGGGCCCCAGCATTTT. This gives the protein CASSLNTGFGPQHF.

The gene calls are TRBV7-2 and TRBJ2-3; 8 bases are a match to TRBD2. The CDR3 consists of 15 residues. V lost 5 bases and J lost 4; bases outside the gene matches: 8. Germline V CDR1 and CDR2: SGHTA, FQGNSA. The CDR3 region has the DNA TGTGCCAGCAGCCCCCTGACTAGCGCGGCAGATACGCAGTATTTT. This sequence encodes CASSPLTSAADTQYF.

The chain recombines TRBV7-2 with TRBJ2-7; possibly TRBD2 for D (6 bases). V shed 5 bases and J shed 2 bases, with 16 bases lying between them. The V gene's germline CDR1 is SGHTA and CDR2 FQGNSA. The CDR3 consists of 15 residues. The CDR3 nucleotides are TGTGCCAGCAGCCCCCGCCGGGAGACCACCTACGAGCAGTACTTC. Translating it yields CASSPRRETTYEQYF.

This clone was seen a single time. The V and J genes are TRBV7-2 and TRBJ2-5; the D gene is possibly TRBD2 (5 bases). The CDR3 sequence is 13 residues long. Trimming removed 4 bases at V and 5 bases at J, with 11 bases between. The germline gives CDR1 SGHTA, CDR2 FQGNSA. The CDR3 nucleotides are TGTGCCAGCAGCTCGACTAAATCGGAGACCCAGTACTTC. As protein: CASSSTKSETQYF.

The V call is TRBV7-2, the J call TRBJ1-3; 7 positions match TRBD1. Per the germline V gene, CDR1 is SGHTA and CDR2 is FQGNSA. This CDR3 has 18 residues. V trimming: 5 bases; J trimming: 4 bases; junction bases outside the gene matches: 17. DNA for the CDR3: TGTGCCAGCAGCGTCAGGGGGTTCAGAGGTTCGGAGGGAAACACCATATATTTT. It yields the protein CASSVRGFRGSEGNTIYF. Variable domain in full (rest from reference TRBV7-2 and TRBJ1-3): GAGVSQSPSNKVTEKGKDVELRCDPISGHTALYWYRQSLGQGLEFLIYFQGNSAPDKSGLPSDRFSAERTGGSVSTLTIQRTQQEDSAVYLCASSVRGFRGSEGNTIYFGEGSWLTVV.

This clone was counted only a few times. J is TRBJ1-4 and V is TRBV5-1; 10 bases are shared with TRBD1. The CDR3 spans 17 residues. The V gene end was trimmed by 3 bases and the J gene end by 4 bases; junction bases not matched to a gene: 9. Germline CDR1 and CDR2: SGHRS and YFSETQ. CDR3 nucleotides: TGCGCCAGCAGCTCAGGGACAGGGGTAGTCGGTAATGAAAAACTGTTTTTT. Residues: CASSSGTGVVGNEKLFF. The variable domain in full, completed from reference TRBV5-1 and TRBJ1-4, reads KAGVTQTPRYLIKTRGQQVTLSCSPISGHRSVSWYQQTPGQGLQFLFEYFSETQRNKGNFPGRFSGRQFSNSRSEMNVSTLELGDSALYLCASSSGTGVVGNEKLFFGSGTQLSVL.

This clone came up a few times. The chain carries TRBV9 and TRBJ1-6; 7 positions match TRBD1. CDR3 length: 14 residues. Germline assignment: CDR1 SGDLS and CDR2 YYNGEE. J gave up 7 bases and V 5 bases, and 6 bases lay outside the gene matches. DNA of the CDR3: TGTGCCAGCAGGGCGGGACAGAACAATTCACCCCTCCACTTT. Translating it yields CASRAGQNNSPLHF.

This clone was seen only once. The chain carries TRBV28 and TRBJ1-2; tentatively, D is TRBD1 (5 bases). V shed 3 bases and J shed 1 base, with 9 bases lying between them. CDR1 is MDHEN and CDR2 is SYDVKM in the germline V gene. CDR3 length equals 14 residues. CDR3 coding DNA: TGTGCCAGCAGTTTCCAGGGACGTAACTATGGCTACACCTTC. Translation gives CASSFQGRNYGYTF.

The chain links TRBV6-6 to TRBJ1-6, with 10 bases fitting TRBD1. Germline V gives CDR1 MNHNY, CDR2 SVGAGI (reference sequence). CDR3 length equals 20 residues. V lost 5 bases, J lost 2 bases, and 15 bases stayed unmatched. The CDR3 protein is CASSRHFGTGDGAYNSPLHF. The CDR3 region has the DNA TGTGCCAGCAGTCGCCATTTCGGGACAGGGGATGGGGCCTATAATTCACCCCTCCACTTT.

This chain connects TRBV7-6 to TRBJ2-7, with TRBD2 identical over 13 bases. Germline V lookup: CDR1 SGHVS, CDR2 FNYEAQ. The CDR3 sequence is 16 residues long. V gave up 4 bases and J gave up 1 base; unmatched junction bases: 4. The CDR3 DNA is TGTGCCAGCAGCTGGACTAGCGGGAGTGAGTCCTACGAGCAGTACTTC. Its translation: CASSWTSGSESYEQYF.

The chain uses TRBV4-1 and TRBJ1-1; 10 bases line up with TRBD1. Germline assignment: CDR1 MGHRA and CDR2 YSYEKL. The V segment lost 4 bases and the J segment 6 bases; nucleotides outside the gene matches: 5. The CDR3 spans 14 residues. The CDR3 DNA reads TGCGCCAGCAGCCTACGACAGGGGGCCCCTGAAGCTTTCTTT. It is translated as CASSLRQGAPEAFF.

V usage is TRBV3-1 (or the pseudogene TRBV3-2) and J usage is TRBJ2-7; no clear D gene. The CDR3 consists of 12 residues. V was cut by 1 base and J by 6 bases, with 7 bases left in between. Germline V gene lookup returns CDR1 LGHDT and CDR2 YNNKEL (reference sequence). The CDR3, as DNA: TGTGCCAGCAGCCAAGTTACCGGCGAGCAGTACGTC. Protein: CASSQVTGEQYV.

The V call is TRBV30, the J call TRBJ1-5; D ambiguous. Per the germline V gene, CDR1 is GTSNPN and CDR2 is SVGIG (reference sequence). CDR3 size: 13 residues. The V end was cut by 3 bases, the J end by 6 bases, with 12 bases between. CDR3 DNA sequence: TGTGCCTGGAGCGTTGCGGGCTCTCAGCCCCAGCATTTT. Translated: CAWSVAGSQPQHF.

V and J are TRBV2 and TRBJ1-4; D gene ambiguous. This CDR3 spans 12 amino acids. In germline, CDR1 is SNHLY, CDR2 FYNNEI. V lost 2 bases and J 6 bases, leaving 4 bases between the germline ends. CDR3 nucleotides: TGTGCCAGCAGTGAAACCGATGAAAAACTGTTTTTT. Its translation is CASSETDEKLFF.

The chain carries TRBV9 and TRBJ1-4; 9 positions agree with TRBD1. The CDR3 loop spans 15 amino acids. Germline CDR1 is SGDLS and CDR2 is YYNGEE. With V trimmed by 0 bases and J by 4 bases, 1 base remained unmatched. CDR3 DNA: TGTGCCAGCAGCGTAGAGGGACAGGGTAATGAAAAACTGTTTTTT. As protein: CASSVEGQGNEKLFF.

This chain joins TRBV18 and TRBJ2-5; a possible D gene is TRBD1 (6 bases). Germline values: CDR1 KGHSH, CDR2 LQKENI. V was pared by 4 bases and J by 5 bases, with 14 bases between. The CDR3 extends over 14 amino acids. The CDR3 region is CASSLLGGDETQYF. The CDR3 DNA reads TGTGCCAGCTCACTCCTAGGGGGAGACGAGACCCAGTACTTC. The full variable domain, in which reference TRBV18 and TRBJ2-5 provide the parts outside the CDR3, is NAGVMQNPRHLVRRRGQEARLRCSPMKGHSHVYWYRQLPEEGLKFMVYLQKENIIDESGMPKERFSAEFPKEGPSILRIQQVVRGDSAAYFCASSLLGGDETQYFGPGTRLLVL.

J is TRBJ1-6 and V is TRBV4-1; perhaps TRBD1 as D (5 bases). The length of the CDR3 is 16 residues. Germline V gene sequence: CDR1 MGHRA, CDR2 YSYEKL. Deletions cut 1 base from V and 7 bases from J, with 14 bases between. This CDR3 is CASSQVAGASNSPLHF. The CDR3 bases are TGCGCCAGCAGCCAAGTCGCCGGGGCGTCAAATTCACCCCTCCACTTT.

This clone was recorded once. This chain uses TRBV19 with TRBJ1-4, with D unresolved. This CDR3 spans 15 amino acids. Germline lookup yields CDR1 LNHDA and CDR2 SQIVND (reference sequence). Trimming took off 7 bases at V and 4 bases at J, with 16 bases between the two ends. The CDR3 DNA sequence: TGTGCCAGTACCCAATCGAGGAGTGTTAATGAAAAACTGTTTTTT. It is translated as CASTQSRSVNEKLFF.

This chain joins TRBV19 and TRBJ1-6; 8 bases map to TRBD1. The CDR3 loop spans 14 amino acids. V trimming: 6 bases; J trimming: 9 bases; junction bases outside the gene matches: 7. Germline V gene data show CDR1 as LNHDA and CDR2 as SQIVND (reference sequence). The CDR3 DNA reads as TGTGCCAGTAGCCTGACAGGGGAGGTTTCACCCCTCCACTTT. Translated: CASSLTGEVSPLHF. Together with reference TRBV19 and TRBJ1-6, the CDR3 gives the full variable domain: DGGITQSPKYLFRKEGQNVTLSCEQNLNHDAMYWYRQDPGQGLRLIYYSQIVNDFQKGDIAEGYSVSREKKESFPLTVTSAQKNPTAFYLCASSLTGEVSPLHFGNGTRLTVT.

On this clone itself: One end of the junction does not line up with germline, which may come from a read error. The genes are TRBV7-7 and TRBJ2-5; D possibly corresponds to TRBD2 (7 bases). Germline values: CDR1 SSHAT, CDR2 FNYEAQ (reference sequence). The CDR3 has 17 residues. DNA of the CDR3: TGTGCTAGCAGCTTAGTAGATACAGGGAGGGGCCAAGAGACCCAGTACTTC. This translates into CASSLVDTGRGQETQYF.

The J gene is TRBJ1-1, the V gene TRBV13; D is possibly TRBD1 (5 bases). In germline, CDR1 is PRHDT, CDR2 FYEKMQ (reference sequence). The CDR3 has 15 residues. V was clipped by 0 bases and J by 0 bases, with 8 bases between them. The CDR3: CASSLGTVMNTEAFF. Here the CDR3 DNA reads TGTGCCAGCAGCTTAGGGACAGTAATGAACACTGAAGCTTTCTTT.

As for this clone: The DNA is left out, because the CDR3 cannot be placed on it with certainty; the CDR3 is given as TCRdb lists it. This chain connects TRBV2 to TRBJ1-4. From germline, CDR1 is SNHLY and CDR2 FYNNEI. From its first to its last residue, the CDR3 has 12 amino acids. The CDR3 sequence: CGWRGGGKNCFF.

J is TRBJ2-7 and V is TRBV7-2, with 9 positions matching TRBD1. The CDR3 totals 15 residues. Germline CDR1 and CDR2: SGHTA and FQGNSA. Losses at the gene ends were 0 bases for V and 3 bases for J; bases not matched to a gene: 3. As DNA, the CDR3 is TGTGCCAGCAGCTTAGCGCTGGGACAGGGCTACGAGCAGTACTTC. Encoded protein: CASSLALGQGYEQYF.

The chain combines TRBV7-6 with TRBJ2-1; 9 bases map to TRBD1. V was pared by 3 bases and J by 1 base, with 4 bases of the junction left unmatched. This CDR3 has 16 residues. In germline, CDR1 is SGHVS, CDR2 FNYEAQ. For the CDR3, the DNA is TGTGCCAGCAGCTTGGGACAGGGCCTTTCCTACAATGAGCAGTTCTTC. Its translation: CASSLGQGLSYNEQFF. Drawing the rest from reference TRBV7-6 and TRBJ2-1, the complete variable domain is GAGVSQSPRYKVTKRGQDVALRCDPISGHVSLYWYRQALGQGPEFLTYFNYEAQQDKSGLPNDRFSAERPEGSISTLTIQRTEQRDSAMYRCASSLGQGLSYNEQFFGPGTRLTVL.

The chain is built from TRBV28 and TRBJ1-6; 7 bases map to TRBD1. Per the germline V gene, CDR1 is MDHEN and CDR2 is SYDVKM. The CDR3 is made up of 18 amino acids. The junction had 12 bases not matched to a gene; V was cut back by 6 bases and J by 1 base. CDR3 amino acids: CASSHRQGKSSYNSPLHF. CDR3 DNA: TGTGCCAGCAGCCATCGACAGGGTAAAAGTTCCTATAATTCACCCCTCCACTTT.

The chain employs TRBV7-6 and TRBJ2-3; D gene unclear. The CDR3 has 14 amino acids. Germline loops: CDR1 SGHVS, CDR2 FNYEAQ. Trimming left V 8 bases short and J 0 bases short, with 12 bases between. CDR3: CASAVVTSTDTQYF. The CDR3 nucleotides read TGTGCCAGCGCGGTTGTGACGAGCACAGATACGCAGTATTTT.

V and J are TRBV5-1 and TRBJ1-2, with D tentatively TRBD1 (6 bases). V was trimmed by 0 bases and J by 8 bases, leaving 8 bases between them. Germline V gene lookup returns CDR1 SGHRS and CDR2 YFSETQ. This CDR3 is built from 12 residues. CDR3 DNA sequence: TGCGCCAGCAGCTTGGATGGGGGCGGCTACACCTTC. Translating gives CASSLDGGGYTF.

This sequence joins TRBV6-1 and TRBJ2-5; D unresolved. The CDR3 has 10 residues. From germline, CDR1 is MNHNS and CDR2 SASEGT. The V and J ends lost 3 bases and 10 bases respectively, with 6 bases between them. In DNA, the CDR3 is TGTGCCAGCAGTGAGAATAACCAGTACTTC. Amino acids: CASSENNQYF.

V gene TRBV11-3 combines with J gene TRBJ1-1, with no clear D. Germline V CDR1 and CDR2: SGHNT, YENEEA. The CDR3 contains 13 residues. Between the trimmed V and J ends, which lost 0 bases and 4 bases, there was a span of 6 bases. CDR3 region: CASSLDEGTEAFF. The CDR3, as DNA: TGTGCCAGCAGCTTAGATGAGGGCACTGAAGCTTTCTTT.